The subject of this entry is one TCR beta chain. Antigen: not known. This sample was taken from a study of identical twins. The germline CDR1 and CDR2 sequences are DFQATT and SNEGSKA (reference sequence). CDR3 length: 15 amino acids. Trimming cost V 6 bases and J 0 bases, with 14 bases left between them. The study's findings and limits: Clonotypes of the beta chain that were abundant in cord blood carried fewer insertions (memory repertoires showed none).

Via MiXCR, TCRdb re-called the 5' RACE reads, giving one row per CDR3 protein. The repertoire includes 400,000 to 550,000 distinct CDR3 sequences, less than 25% of them detected once, and 2.9% sits in the top ten. The same data also contributed to another study, on T cells expressing NK-cell markers.

This chain links TRBV20-1 with TRBJ2-2; D unclear. The TCR originated in a woman aged 18 to 35 in good health. Sequencing was carried out using CD4+ T cells sorted from blood. CDR3 amino acids: CSAHGGYSNTGELFF. For the CDR3, the DNA is TGCAGTGCCCACGGTGGGTACTCGAACACCGGGGAGCTGTTTTTT.